This T cell receptor (beta chain) stems from a study of control samples from healthy donors and cancer patients. The CDR3 totals 14 residues. Germline V gives CDR1 SGHAT, CDR2 FQNNGV. Trimming shortened V by 5 bases and J by 4 bases, and 14 bases separated the two germline ends. The repertoire was sequenced with immunoSEQ multiplex PCR; TCRdb's copy has only in-frame clones and lacks some. The data contain around 180,000 clones, approximately 86% of them singletons. This sequence joins TRBV11-2 and TRBJ1-1; maybe TRBD1 (5 bases). Sequencing was carried out using blood. The sequence came from a woman in her twenties or thirties in good health. The CDR3 loop is CASSAGTGSTEAFF. The CDR3 DNA is TGTGCCAGCAGCGCCGGGACGGGGAGCACTGAAGCTTTCTTT.